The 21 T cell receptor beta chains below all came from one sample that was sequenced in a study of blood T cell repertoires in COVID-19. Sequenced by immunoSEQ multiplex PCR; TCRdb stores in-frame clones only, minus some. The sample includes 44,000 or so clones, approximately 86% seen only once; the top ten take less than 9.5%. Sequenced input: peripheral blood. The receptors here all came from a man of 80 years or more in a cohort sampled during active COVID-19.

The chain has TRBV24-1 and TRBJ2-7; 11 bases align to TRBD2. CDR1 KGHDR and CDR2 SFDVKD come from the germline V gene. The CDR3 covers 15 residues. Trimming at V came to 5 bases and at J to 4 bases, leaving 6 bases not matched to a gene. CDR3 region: CATSAQTSGKYEQYF. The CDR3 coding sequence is TGTGCCACCAGTGCCCAGACTAGCGGGAAGTACGAGCAGTACTTC.

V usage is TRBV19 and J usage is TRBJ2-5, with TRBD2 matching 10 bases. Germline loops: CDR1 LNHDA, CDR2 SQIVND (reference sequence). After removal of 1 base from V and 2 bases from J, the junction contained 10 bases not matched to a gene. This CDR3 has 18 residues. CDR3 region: CASSIVLSGGGSQETQYF. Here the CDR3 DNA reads TGTGCCAGTAGTATAGTCCTCAGCGGGGGGGGATCACAAGAGACCCAGTACTTC.

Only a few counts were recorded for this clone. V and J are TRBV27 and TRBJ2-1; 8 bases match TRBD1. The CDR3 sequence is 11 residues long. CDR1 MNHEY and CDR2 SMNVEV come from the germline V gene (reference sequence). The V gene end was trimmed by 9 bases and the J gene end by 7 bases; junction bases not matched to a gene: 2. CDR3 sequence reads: CASHRGNEQFF. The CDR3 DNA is TGTGCCAGTCACAGGGGGAATGAGCAGTTCTTC.

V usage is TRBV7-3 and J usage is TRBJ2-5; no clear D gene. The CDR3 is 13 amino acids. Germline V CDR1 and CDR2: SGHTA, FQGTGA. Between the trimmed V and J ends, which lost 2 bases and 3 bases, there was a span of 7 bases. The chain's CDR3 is CASSLALKETQYF. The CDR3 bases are TGTGCCAGCAGCTTAGCGCTAAAAGAGACCCAGTACTTC.

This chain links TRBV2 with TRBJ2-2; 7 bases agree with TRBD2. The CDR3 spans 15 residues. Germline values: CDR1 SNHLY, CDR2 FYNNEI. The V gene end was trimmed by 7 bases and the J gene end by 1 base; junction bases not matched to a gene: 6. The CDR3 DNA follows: TGTGCCAGCAATGGGAGGGGATTGAACACCGGGGAGCTGTTTTTT. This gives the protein CASNGRGLNTGELFF.

The CDR3 protein is CASSLQGASQETQYF. CDR3 bases: TGCGCCAGCAGCTTGCAGGGGGCCTCCCAAGAGACCCAGTACTTC. V is TRBV5-1 and J is TRBJ2-5; TRBD1 aligns across 8 bases. The CDR3 consists of 15 residues. V lost 1 base to trimming and J lost 1 base; unmatched junction nucleotides: 3. Germline V gene lookup returns CDR1 SGHRS and CDR2 YFSETQ.

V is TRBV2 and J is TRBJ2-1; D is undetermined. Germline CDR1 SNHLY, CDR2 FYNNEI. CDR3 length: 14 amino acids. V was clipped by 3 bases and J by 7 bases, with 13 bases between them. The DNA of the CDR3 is TGTGCCAGCAGTGACTCTGAAGCTGCGAATGAGCAGTTCTTC. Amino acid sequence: CASSDSEAANEQFF.

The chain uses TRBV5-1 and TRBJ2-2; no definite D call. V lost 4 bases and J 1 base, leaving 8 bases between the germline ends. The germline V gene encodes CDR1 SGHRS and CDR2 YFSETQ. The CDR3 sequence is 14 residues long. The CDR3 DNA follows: TGCGCCAGCAGCGGCTCTCGGAACACCGGGGAGCTGTTTTTT. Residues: CASSGSRNTGELFF.

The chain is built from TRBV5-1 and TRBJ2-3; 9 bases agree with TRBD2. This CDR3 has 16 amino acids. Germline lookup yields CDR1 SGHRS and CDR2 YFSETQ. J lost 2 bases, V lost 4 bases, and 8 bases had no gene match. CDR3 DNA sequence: TGCGCCAGCAGCCTTGGAGCGGGGGGACCCACAGATACGCAGTATTTT. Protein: CASSLGAGGPTDTQYF.

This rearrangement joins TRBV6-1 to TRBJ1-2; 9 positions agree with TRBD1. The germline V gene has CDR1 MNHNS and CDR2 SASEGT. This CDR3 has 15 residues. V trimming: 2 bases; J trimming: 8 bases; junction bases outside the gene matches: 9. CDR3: CASSEWWDRVGGYTF. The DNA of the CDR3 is TGTGCCAGCAGTGAATGGTGGGACAGGGTGGGAGGCTACACCTTC.

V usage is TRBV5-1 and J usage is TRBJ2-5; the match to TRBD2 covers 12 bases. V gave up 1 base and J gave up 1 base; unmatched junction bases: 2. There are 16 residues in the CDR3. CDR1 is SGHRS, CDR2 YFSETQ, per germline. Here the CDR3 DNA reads TGCGCCAGCAGCTTGCGGACTAGCGGGGCCCAAGAGACCCAGTACTTC. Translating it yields CASSLRTSGAQETQYF.

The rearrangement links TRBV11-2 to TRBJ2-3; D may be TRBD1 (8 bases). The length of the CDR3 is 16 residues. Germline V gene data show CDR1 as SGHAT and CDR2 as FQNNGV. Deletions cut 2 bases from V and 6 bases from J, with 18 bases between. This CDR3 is CASSLRQGASGDTQYF. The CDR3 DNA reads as TGTGCCAGCAGCTTAAGGCAGGGGGCTAGCGGTGATACGCAGTATTTT.

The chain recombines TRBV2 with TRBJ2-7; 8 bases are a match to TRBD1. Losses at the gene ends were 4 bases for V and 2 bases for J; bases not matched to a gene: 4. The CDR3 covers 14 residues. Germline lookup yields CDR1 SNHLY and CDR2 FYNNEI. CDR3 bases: TGTGCCAGCAGTGTCAGACAGGGGCCCTACGAGCAGTACTTC. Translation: CASSVRQGPYEQYF.

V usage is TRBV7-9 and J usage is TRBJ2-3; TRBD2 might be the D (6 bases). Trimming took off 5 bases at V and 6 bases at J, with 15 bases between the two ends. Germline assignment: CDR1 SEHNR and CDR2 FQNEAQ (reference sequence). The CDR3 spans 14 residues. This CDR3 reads CASSDSGKVDTQYF. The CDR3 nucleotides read TGTGCCAGCAGCGATAGCGGCAAGGTGGATACGCAGTATTTT.

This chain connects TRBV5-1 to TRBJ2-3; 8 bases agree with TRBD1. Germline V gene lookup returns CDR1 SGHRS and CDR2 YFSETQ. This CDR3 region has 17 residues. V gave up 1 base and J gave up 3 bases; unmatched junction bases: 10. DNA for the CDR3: TGCGCCAGCAGCTTGAGGATGTCAGGACAGGGTACAGATACGCAGTATTTT. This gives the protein CASSLRMSGQGTDTQYF.

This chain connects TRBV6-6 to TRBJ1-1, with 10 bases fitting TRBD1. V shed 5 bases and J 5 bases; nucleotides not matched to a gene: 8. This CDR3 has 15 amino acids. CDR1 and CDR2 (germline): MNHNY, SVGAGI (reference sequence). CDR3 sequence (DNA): TGTGCCAGCAGTCGACAGGGGGCCAGCGCAACTGAAGCTTTCTTT. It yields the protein CASSRQGASATEAFF.

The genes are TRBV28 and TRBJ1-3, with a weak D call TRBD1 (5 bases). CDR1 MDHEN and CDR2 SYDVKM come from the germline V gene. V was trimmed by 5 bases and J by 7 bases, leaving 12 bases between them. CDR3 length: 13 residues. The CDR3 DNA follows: TGTGCCAGCAGTCTAGGGGCAGGGAACACCATATATTTT. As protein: CASSLGAGNTIYF.

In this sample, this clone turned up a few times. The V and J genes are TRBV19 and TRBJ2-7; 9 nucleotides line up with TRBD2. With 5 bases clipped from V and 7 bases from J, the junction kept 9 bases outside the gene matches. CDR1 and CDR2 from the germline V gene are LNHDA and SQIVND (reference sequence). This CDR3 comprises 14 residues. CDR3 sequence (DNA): TGTGCCAGTAGTCTTATTAGCGGGAGTTGGGAGCAGTACTTC. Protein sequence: CASSLISGSWEQYF.

The CDR3 loop reads CASSTQGAGYEQYF. The CDR3 nucleotides read TGTGCCAGCAGTACACAGGGGGCGGGATACGAGCAGTACTTC. V usage is TRBV6-6 and J usage is TRBJ2-7; 9 positions match TRBD1. This CDR3 spans 14 amino acids. Per the germline V gene, CDR1 is MNHNY and CDR2 is SVGAGI (reference sequence). Germline trimming cut 5 bases from V and 4 bases from J; bases unmatched to any gene: 6.

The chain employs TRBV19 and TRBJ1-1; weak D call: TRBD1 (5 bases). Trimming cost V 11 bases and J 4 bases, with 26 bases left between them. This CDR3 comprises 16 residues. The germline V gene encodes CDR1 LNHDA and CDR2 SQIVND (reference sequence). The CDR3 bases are TGTGCCTCTAAGGTGGGGGGAGTTGTTGCCGGCACTGAAGCTTTCTTT. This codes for CASKVGGVVAGTEAFF.

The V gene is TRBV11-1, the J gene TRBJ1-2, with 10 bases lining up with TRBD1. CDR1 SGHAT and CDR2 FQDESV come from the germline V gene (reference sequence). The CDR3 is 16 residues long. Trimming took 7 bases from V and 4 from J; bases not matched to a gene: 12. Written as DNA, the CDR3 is TGTGCCAGCACACCCCTTGGGACAGGGGAAATCTATGGCTACACCTTC. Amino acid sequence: CASTPLGTGEIYGYTF.